Following are 7 T cell receptor beta chains from one sample sequenced in a study of T cells after posttransplantation cyclophosphamide. Sequencing was performed with immunoSEQ multiplex PCR; in TCRdb, only in-frame clones are kept and a portion is missing. This repertoire holds over 20,000 clones, and none appear only once. The sequencing sample was made of PBMCs. These receptors came from a man aged 50-59 years in good health, CMV-negative, and a related stem cell transplant donor.

This clone occurred many times. V gene TRBV5-1 combines with J gene TRBJ2-1, with D tentatively TRBD2 (6 bases). The CDR3 has 14 amino acids. The germline V gene encodes CDR1 SGHRS and CDR2 YFSETQ. Trimming took 3 bases from V and 6 from J, leaving 13 bases between them. Here the CDR3 reads CASSSSTRGNEQFF. CDR3 sequence (DNA): TGCGCCAGCAGCTCGTCGACTAGAGGCAATGAGCAGTTCTTC.

The sample holds many counts of this clone. This sequence joins TRBV5-1 and TRBJ2-3; 7 nucleotides line up with TRBD2. Germline values: CDR1 SGHRS, CDR2 YFSETQ. With V trimmed by 0 bases and J by 5 bases, 6 bases remained unmatched. The CDR3 has 15 amino acids. For the CDR3, the DNA is TGCGCCAGCAGCTTGGTCGGGGGGTCGGGAGATACGCAGTATTTT. This encodes CASSLVGGSGDTQYF.

This clone showed up many times. V is TRBV18 and J is TRBJ2-2, with TRBD1 identical over 7 bases. The CDR3 length is 18 residues. In germline, CDR1 is KGHSH, CDR2 LQKENI. V lost 3 bases to trimming and J lost 0 bases; unmatched junction nucleotides: 10. The CDR3 sequence is CASSPPGTAHTNTGELFF. The CDR3, as DNA: TGTGCCAGCTCACCCCCTGGGACAGCCCATACGAACACCGGGGAGCTGTTTTTT.

Ten or more counts support this clone. V gene TRBV9 combines with J gene TRBJ1-5; no clear D. The CDR3 is 15 amino acids. Trimming cost V 4 bases and J 0 bases, with 11 bases left between them. CDR1 is SGDLS and CDR2 is YYNGEE in the germline V gene. The CDR3 loop reads CASSPGTISNQPQHF. The CDR3, as DNA: TGTGCCAGCAGCCCAGGCACGATTAGCAATCAGCCCCAGCATTTT.

This clone was seen at least ten times. The chain joins TRBV11-1 to TRBJ2-2, with 10 bases that match TRBD2. J lost 0 bases, V lost 2 bases, and 3 bases had no gene match. CDR3 size: 17 residues. The germline V gene encodes CDR1 SGHAT and CDR2 FQDESV (reference sequence). The CDR3 DNA follows: TGTGCCAGCAGCTTACTAGCGGGGGCCGCGAACACCGGGGAGCTGTTTTTT. Its translation: CASSLLAGAANTGELFF.

At least ten counts were recorded for this clone. V and J are TRBV4-1 and TRBJ2-7; the match to TRBD2 covers 7 bases. CDR3 size: 13 residues. Looked up from germline, CDR1 is MGHRA and CDR2 is YSYEKL. Trimming cost V 4 bases and J 5 bases; bases outside gene matches: 5. The chain's CDR3 is CASSPGLMDEQYF. CDR3 nucleotides: TGCGCCAGCAGCCCGGGACTAATGGACGAGCAGTACTTC.

This clone was counted at least ten times. This chain connects TRBV28 to TRBJ2-1; D is unclear. CDR3 length: 12 amino acids. CDR1 is MDHEN and CDR2 is SYDVKM in the germline V gene. The germline V and J ends were trimmed by 3 bases and 7 bases, with 7 bases remaining between them. CDR3 sequence: CASSFLRNEQFF. DNA of the CDR3: TGTGCCAGCAGTTTCCTTCGGAATGAGCAGTTCTTC.